This TCR beta chain was found in a study of technical replicates of blood from a few donors. The table lists this clone with a count of one. The CDR3 spans 16 residues. The V gene's germline CDR1 is LNHDA and CDR2 SQIVND (reference sequence). The ends lost 5 bases at V and 2 bases at J; junction bases unmatched: 8. TCRdb's table, derived via immunoSEQ multiplex PCR, lists solely in-frame clones and lacks some. Of roughly 74,000 clones listed, 90% to 95% are singletons. Sequences were obtained from T cells isolated from PBMCs. The source of this sequence is a human donor in good health. The V and J genes are TRBV19 and TRBJ2-3; 9 bases are shared with TRBD2. CDR3 protein: CASSGLLAGYTDTQYF. The DNA for the CDR3 is TGTGCCAGTAGTGGGCTCCTAGCGGGATACACAGATACGCAGTATTTT.